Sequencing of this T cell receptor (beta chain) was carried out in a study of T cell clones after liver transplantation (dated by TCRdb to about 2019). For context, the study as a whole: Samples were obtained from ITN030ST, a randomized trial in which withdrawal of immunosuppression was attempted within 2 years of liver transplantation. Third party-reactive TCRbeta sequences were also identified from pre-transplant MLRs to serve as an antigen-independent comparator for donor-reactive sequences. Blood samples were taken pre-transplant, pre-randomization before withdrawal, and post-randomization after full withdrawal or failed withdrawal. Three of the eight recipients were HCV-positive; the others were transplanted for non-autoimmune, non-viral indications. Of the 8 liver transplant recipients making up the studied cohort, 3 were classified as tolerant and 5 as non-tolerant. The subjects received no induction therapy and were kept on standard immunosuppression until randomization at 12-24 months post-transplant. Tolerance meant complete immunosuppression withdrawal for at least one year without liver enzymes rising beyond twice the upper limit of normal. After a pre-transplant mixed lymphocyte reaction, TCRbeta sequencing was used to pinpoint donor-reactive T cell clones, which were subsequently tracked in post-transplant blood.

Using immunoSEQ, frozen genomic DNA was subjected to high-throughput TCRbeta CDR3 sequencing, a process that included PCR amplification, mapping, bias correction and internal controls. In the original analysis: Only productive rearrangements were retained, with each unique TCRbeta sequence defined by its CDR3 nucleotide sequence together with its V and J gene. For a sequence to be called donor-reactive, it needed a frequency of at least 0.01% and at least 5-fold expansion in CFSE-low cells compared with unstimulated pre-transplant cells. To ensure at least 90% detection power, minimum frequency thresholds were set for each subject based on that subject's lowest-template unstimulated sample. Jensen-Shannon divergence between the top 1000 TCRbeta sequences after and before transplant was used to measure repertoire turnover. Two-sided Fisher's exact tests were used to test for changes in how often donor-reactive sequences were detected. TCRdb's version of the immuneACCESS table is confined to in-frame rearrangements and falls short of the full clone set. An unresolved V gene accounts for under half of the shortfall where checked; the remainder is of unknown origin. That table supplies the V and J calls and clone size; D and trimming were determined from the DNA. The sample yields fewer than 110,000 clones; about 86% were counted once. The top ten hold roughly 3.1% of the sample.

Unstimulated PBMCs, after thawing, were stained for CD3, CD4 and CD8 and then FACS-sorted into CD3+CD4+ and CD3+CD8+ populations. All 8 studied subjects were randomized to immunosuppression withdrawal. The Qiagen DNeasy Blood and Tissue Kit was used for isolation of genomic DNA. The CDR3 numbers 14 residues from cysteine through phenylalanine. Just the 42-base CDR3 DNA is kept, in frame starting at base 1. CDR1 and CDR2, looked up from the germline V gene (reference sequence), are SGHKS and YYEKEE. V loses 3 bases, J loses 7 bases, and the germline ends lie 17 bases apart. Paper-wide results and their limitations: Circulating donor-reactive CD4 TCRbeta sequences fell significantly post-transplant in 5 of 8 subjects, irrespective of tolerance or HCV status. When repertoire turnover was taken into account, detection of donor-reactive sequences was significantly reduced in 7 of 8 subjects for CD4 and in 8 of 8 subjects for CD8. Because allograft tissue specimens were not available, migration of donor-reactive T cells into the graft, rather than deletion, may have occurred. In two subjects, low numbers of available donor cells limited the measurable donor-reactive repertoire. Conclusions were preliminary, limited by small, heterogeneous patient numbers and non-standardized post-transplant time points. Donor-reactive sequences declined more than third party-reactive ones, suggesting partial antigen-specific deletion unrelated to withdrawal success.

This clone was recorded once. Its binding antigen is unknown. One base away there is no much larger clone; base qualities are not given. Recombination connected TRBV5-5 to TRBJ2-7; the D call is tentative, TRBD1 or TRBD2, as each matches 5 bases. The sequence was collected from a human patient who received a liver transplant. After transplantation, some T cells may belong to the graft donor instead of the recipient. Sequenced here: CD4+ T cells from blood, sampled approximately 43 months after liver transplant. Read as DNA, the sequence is TGTGCCAGCAGCTCCGGGGCCTCCTACTGGGAGCAGTACTTC. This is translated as CASSSGASYWEQYF.